The 24 T cell receptor beta chains in this list originate from one sample, sequenced in a study of cytomegalovirus exposure and HLA in healthy donors. The protocol was immunoSEQ multiplex PCR, while the TCRdb copy is restricted to in-frame clones and leaves out a portion. The table lists roughly 200,000 clones, around 86% of them singletons, with around 7.2% in the top ten. Sequenced input: PBMCs. The receptors were gathered from a man aged 25-40 years in good health and CMV-seropositive.

This clone is a singleton in its sample. J is TRBJ2-7 and V is TRBV6-6; maybe TRBD1 (6 bases). In germline, CDR1 is MNHNY, CDR2 SVGAGI (reference sequence). The CDR3 length is 13 residues. Deletions cut 5 bases from V and 5 bases from J, with 13 bases between. The CDR3 sequence is CASSPYRVDEQYF. In DNA, the CDR3 is TGTGCCAGCAGTCCCTACAGGGTCGACGAGCAGTACTTC.

The genes are TRBV7-9 and TRBJ2-2, with TRBD2 as a possible D gene (5 bases). The V gene lost 1 base and the J gene lost 5 bases, with 11 bases spanning the gap. The CDR3 extends over 15 amino acids. Germline CDR1 is SEHNR and CDR2 is FQNEAQ (reference sequence). Here the CDR3 reads CASSLESGSTGELFF. The DNA of the CDR3 is TGTGCCAGCAGCTTAGAAAGTGGGAGTACCGGGGAGCTGTTTTTT.

V is TRBV13 and J is TRBJ1-4; no definite D call. Trimming removed 1 base from V and 3 bases from J, with 12 bases in between. CDR1 is PRHDT and CDR2 is FYEKMQ in the germline V gene (reference sequence). The CDR3 length is 16 residues. The CDR3 sequence: CASSLERGWANEKLFF. The CDR3 DNA reads TGTGCCAGCAGCTTAGAAAGAGGGTGGGCTAATGAAAAACTGTTTTTT.

A word on this clone: The junction departs from the called germline gene at one end, perhaps through a read error. This rearrangement joins TRBV9 to TRBJ1-3, with D possibly matching TRBD1 (5 bases). This CDR3 spans 12 amino acids. Per the germline V gene, CDR1 is SGDLS and CDR2 is YYNGEE. DNA of the CDR3: TGTGCCAGCAGCGACGGGGGAAGCACCATATATTTT. Translation: CASSDGGSTIYF.

This chain connects TRBV5-6 to TRBJ2-1; the D is unclear. V lost 2 bases, J lost 2 bases, and 14 bases lay in between. There are 16 residues in the CDR3. Germline CDR1 SGHDT, CDR2 YYEEEE. DNA of the CDR3: TGTGCCAGCAGCTTACACTCACAGTGGACCTACAATGAGCAGTTCTTC. Encoded protein: CASSLHSQWTYNEQFF.

The gene calls are TRBV27 and TRBJ2-2, with TRBD1 matching over 10 bases. The CDR3 spans 17 residues. J gave up 5 bases and V 1 base, and 7 bases lay outside the gene matches. The germline CDR1 and CDR2 sequences are MNHEY and SMNVEV (reference sequence). The CDR3 DNA is TGTGCCAGCAGTTTATTAAGACCGGGACAGGGGACCGGGGAGCTGTTTTTT. Translation: CASSLLRPGQGTGELFF.

The rearrangement uses TRBV27 and TRBJ1-1; D not resolved. The CDR3 has 15 residues. V gave up 3 bases and J gave up 0 bases, with 11 bases separating them. CDR1 and CDR2 (germline): MNHEY, SMNVEV (reference sequence). The CDR3 protein is CASSFGVSLNTEAFF. The CDR3 DNA reads as TGTGCCAGCAGTTTTGGGGTAAGCTTGAACACTGAAGCTTTCTTT.

The V call is TRBV5-1, the J call TRBJ1-3, with no clear D. V gave up 5 bases and J gave up 0 bases, with 15 bases separating them. The CDR3 loop spans 16 amino acids. CDR1 is SGHRS and CDR2 is YFSETQ in the germline V gene. CDR3 protein: CASSPGFTTSGNTIYF. The DNA for the CDR3 is TGCGCCAGCAGTCCGGGATTCACAACCTCTGGAAACACCATATATTTT.

The chain employs TRBV5-1 and TRBJ2-5, with a tentative D call TRBD2 (6 bases). V was trimmed by 7 bases and J by 2 bases, leaving 18 bases between them. This CDR3 comprises 15 residues. Germline V gene sequence: CDR1 SGHRS, CDR2 YFSETQ. The CDR3: CASVSTWGEQETQYF. Here the CDR3 DNA reads TGCGCCAGCGTCTCGACATGGGGGGAACAAGAGACCCAGTACTTC. Drawing the rest from reference TRBV5-1 and TRBJ2-5, the complete variable domain is KAGVTQTPRYLIKTRGQQVTLSCSPISGHRSVSWYQQTPGQGLQFLFEYFSETQRNKGNFPGRFSGRQFSNSRSEMNVSTLELGDSALYLCASVSTWGEQETQYFGPGTRLLVL.

The V gene is TRBV4-2, the J gene TRBJ2-7, with 7 bases identical to TRBD2. Trimming at V came to 4 bases and at J to 8 bases, leaving 14 bases not matched to a gene. Germline assignment: CDR1 LGHNA and CDR2 YNFKEQ. This CDR3 spans 15 amino acids. The CDR3 protein is CASSPAAGDSTKQYF. In nucleotides, the CDR3 is TGTGCCAGCAGCCCTGCGGCGGGGGACTCTACGAAGCAGTACTTC.

The CDR3 loop reads CAFYTRVDGYTF. CDR3 DNA: TGTGCCTTCTACACCAGGGTAGACGGCTACACCTTC. The chain recombines TRBV30 with TRBJ1-2; a weak D match, TRBD1 (5 bases). V dropped 7 bases and J dropped 8 bases, with 17 bases sitting between them. Germline CDR1 GTSNPN, CDR2 SVGIG (reference sequence). The CDR3 is made up of 12 amino acids.

This chain connects TRBV7-6 to TRBJ2-2; no reliable D call. Trimming took off 3 bases at V and 0 bases at J, with 8 bases between the two ends. CDR1 and CDR2 (germline): SGHVS, FNYEAQ. The CDR3 is 15 amino acids. The CDR3 DNA is TGTGCCAGCAGCTTCGTACGCTCGAACACCGGGGAGCTGTTTTTT. This translates into CASSFVRSNTGELFF.

This CDR3 is CAISEPHRDYRSEQYF. For the CDR3, the DNA is TGTGCCATCAGTGAGCCACACCGGGACTACCGGTCCGAGCAGTACTTC. This rearrangement joins TRBV10-3 to TRBJ2-7, with 7 bases that match TRBD2. The germline CDR1 and CDR2 sequences are ENHRY and SYGVKD. This CDR3 comprises 16 residues. Unmatched junction bases numbered 13, after V lost 2 bases and J lost 6 bases.

In nucleotides, the CDR3 is TGTGCCAGCAGCGTAGGAGACATAGCTGGAAACACCATATATTTT. Its protein is CASSVGDIAGNTIYF. V is TRBV9 and J is TRBJ1-3, with unresolved D. Germline V gene lookup returns CDR1 SGDLS and CDR2 YYNGEE. Trimming removed 0 bases from V and 2 bases from J, with 9 bases in between. CDR3 length: 15 amino acids.

The rearrangement links TRBV27 to TRBJ2-2; D remains unclear. The germline gives CDR1 MNHEY, CDR2 SMNVEV (reference sequence). The CDR3 has 16 amino acids. V dropped 6 bases and J dropped 2 bases, with 16 bases sitting between them. CDR3 sequence (DNA): TGTGCCAGCAGCCAAACCGGCGGATCTAACACCGGGGAGCTGTTTTTT. As protein: CASSQTGGSNTGELFF.

The genes are TRBV11-1 and TRBJ1-5; D is undetermined. Germline CDR1 is SGHAT and CDR2 is FQDESV (reference sequence). There are 13 residues in the CDR3. Trimming pared 4 bases from V and 6 bases from J, leaving 10 bases between. The CDR3 spells CASSSLAGQPQHF. CDR3 nucleotides: TGTGCCAGCAGCTCCCTTGCGGGTCAGCCCCAGCATTTT.

The chain recombines TRBV29-1 with TRBJ2-1; D gene unclear. Germline CDR1 SQVTM, CDR2 ANQGSEA. V lost 7 bases, J lost 4 bases, and 8 bases lay in between. This CDR3 is built from 11 residues. The CDR3 is CSAGPYNEQFF. CDR3 sequence (DNA): TGCAGCGCCGGGCCTTACAATGAGCAGTTCTTC.

This clone appeared a few times. The V call is TRBV23-1, the J call TRBJ1-2, with unresolved D. TRBV23-1 is an open reading frame whose function is uncertain. CDR3 length: 10 residues. V was shortened by 1 base and J by 6 bases, with 0 bases between the two germline ends. The CDR3 DNA follows: TGCGCCAGCAGTCAATATGGCTACACCTTC. Translating it yields CASSQYGYTF.

The chain has TRBV19 and TRBJ1-1; TRBD1 matches 11 bases. This CDR3 is built from 15 residues. Germline assignment: CDR1 LNHDA and CDR2 SQIVND (reference sequence). V was clipped by 4 bases and J by 7 bases; unmatched bases: 8. This CDR3 reads CASSSGQGALLEAFF. CDR3 coding DNA: TGTGCCAGTAGTAGCGGACAGGGGGCACTTCTTGAAGCTTTCTTT.

V and J are TRBV21-1 and TRBJ1-5. TRBV21-1 represents a pseudogene. This CDR3 has 17 residues. CDR3 residues: CASSSPAVTYSNQPQHF. CDR3 DNA sequence: TGTGCCAGCAGCAGCCCGGCGGTTACTTATAGCAATCAGCCCCAGCATTTT.

The sample holds one count of this clone. The rearrangement uses TRBV7-2 and TRBJ2-7; D is unresolved. Germline loops: CDR1 SGHTA, CDR2 FQGNSA. V lost 5 bases and J 3 bases, leaving 14 bases between the germline ends. The CDR3 is 14 residues long. In DNA, the CDR3 is TGTGCCAGCAGCAACCCCCCCGGGCACTACGAGCAGTACTTC. Translated, it gives CASSNPPGHYEQYF.

The rearrangement links TRBV28 to TRBJ1-1; D remains ambiguous. The V gene lost 6 bases and the J gene lost 0 bases, with 14 bases spanning the gap. Per the germline V gene, CDR1 is MDHEN and CDR2 is SYDVKM. This CDR3 has 15 amino acids. The CDR3 sequence: CASRGYGNMNTEAFF. In nucleotides, the CDR3 is TGTGCCAGCAGGGGGTATGGGAACATGAACACTGAAGCTTTCTTT.

The gene calls are TRBV20-1 and TRBJ1-5; D possibly corresponds to TRBD1 (6 bases). Germline CDR1 is DFQATT and CDR2 is SNEGSKA (reference sequence). Trimming took 5 bases from V and 11 from J, leaving 13 bases between them. The CDR3 runs 11 residues. The CDR3: CSAYRQVAQHF. The DNA of the CDR3 is TGCAGTGCTTATAGACAGGTGGCCCAGCATTTT.

This chain connects TRBV27 to TRBJ2-3; weak D call: TRBD2 (5 bases). Trimming took 6 bases from V and 2 from J, leaving 15 bases between them. Germline V lookup: CDR1 MNHEY, CDR2 SMNVEV (reference sequence). The CDR3 is 15 amino acids. The CDR3: CASRWNGLTTDTQYF. For the CDR3, the DNA is TGTGCCAGCAGATGGAATGGACTTACCACAGATACGCAGTATTTT.